The rows below give T cell receptor beta chains drawn from one sample of a study of cytomegalovirus exposure and HLA in healthy donors. Using immunoSEQ multiplex PCR, the repertoire was profiled, and TCRdb retains in-frame clones only, with some absent. This table holds a few hundred thousand clones, 85% to 90% found once. Specimen: PBMCs. These receptor sequences come from a woman in her late teens or twenties in good health and CMV-seronegative. Each CDR3 is given with its conserved first and last residue. A D gene is named only where the DNA matches it firmly. Not every row has a clone size; where given, it reads once, few, many or a size class.

TRBJ2-7 . TRBV6-6 TRBD1 TGTGCCATCAGGGCGGGACAGGGGACCTACGAGCAGTACTTC CAIRAGQGTYEQYF
TRBJ2-1 . TRBV7-9 . TGTGCCAGCAGCCCTGGGGGGGCTGCCTACAATGAGCAGTTCTTC CASSPGGAAYNEQFF
TRBJ2-3 few TRBV28 TRBD2 TGTGCCAGCAGTTTCTCGGCGGGGGGTCGCACAGATACGCAGTATTTT CASSFSAGGRTDTQYF
TRBJ2-7 . TRBV27 TRBD1 TGTGCCAGCAGTTCCCGAAGGAAGGACAGGTCCTACGAGCAGTACTTC CASSSRRKDRSYEQYF
TRBJ1-2 once TRBV6-6 TRBD1 TGTGCCAGCAGTCCACAGGGGCAGTATGGCTACACCTTC CASSPQGQYGYTF
TRBJ1-5 . TRBV19 . TGTGCCAGTAGTATATCCAGATATAGCAATCAGCCCCAGCATTTT CASSISRYSNQPQHF
TRBJ2-7 . TRBV2 TRBD1 TGTGCCAGCAGTGAAGGAGGGCTGCAGGGGGTGGCCTACGAGCAGTACTTC CASSEGGLQGVAYEQYF
TRBJ1-1 few TRBV6-5 . TGTGCCAGCAGTTACTCGACTGGGGCTGACACTGAAGCTTTCTTT CASSYSTGADTEAFF
TRBJ1-1 . TRBV13 TRBD1 TGTGCCAGCAGCTCCTCGGACAGGGGGGAGGTGAACACTGAAGCTTTCTTT CASSSSDRGEVNTEAFF
TRBJ2-3 . TRBV19 TRBD2 TGTGCCAGTAGTATACTCCCAAGCGGGGGGGGACAAGATACGCAGTATTTT CASSILPSGGGQDTQYF
TRBJ1-5 once TRBV21-1 . TGTGCCAGCAGCAAAGAAGGTGGGCACTATCAGCCCCAGCATTTT CASSKEGGHYQPQHF
TRBJ2-3 . TRBV18 . TGTGCCAGCTCACCAGATAGCTCGGGTTTGAACGAGTATTTT CASSPDSSGLNEYF
TRBJ2-3 . TRBV9 . TGTGCCAGCACCCCAGACCCCCCGGGGACAGATACGCAGTATTTT CASTPDPPGTDTQYF
TRBJ2-7 . TRBV2 . TGTGCCAGCAGTGAAGCTAGCTCTCACTCCTACGAGCAGTACTTC CASSEASSHSYEQYF
TRBJ2-3 . TRBV5-5 . TGTGCCAGCAGCCCCTCCCCCGGGTACCTCCTCACAGATACGCAGTATTTT CASSPSPGYLLTDTQYF
TRBJ1-1 . TRBV6-5 TRBD1 TGTGCCAGCAGGACAGGGCCCACTGAAGCTTTCTTT CASRTGPTEAFF
TRBJ2-5 . TRBV4-1 . TGCGCCAGCAGTGAAAGCGGCCCAAAAAGAGAAGAGACCCAGTACTTC CASSESGPKREETQYF
TRBJ2-7 . TRBV5-6 . TGTGCCAGCAGCTTAACAGGGATCCACGAGCAGTACTTC CASSLTGIHEQYF
TRBJ1-1 . TRBV28 TRBD1 TGTGCCAGCAGTCTTACAGGGGGAACTGAAGCTTTCTTT CASSLTGGTEAFF
TRBJ1-5 . TRBV19 . TGTGCCAGTAGTACACAGCGGAGCAATCAGCCCCAGCATTTT CASSTQRSNQPQHF
TRBJ2-1 . TRBV19 . TGTGCCAGTACTGGGGGGTTCTCCTACAATGAGCAGTTCTTC CASTGGFSYNEQFF
TRBJ2-1 . TRBV7-9 TRBD2 TGTGCCAGCAGCTCCCCCGTAGCGGGGCGCTTTAGCTCCTACAATGAGCAGTTCTTC CASSSPVAGRFSSYNEQFF
TRBJ2-3 . TRBV15 . TGTGCCACCAGCCCGACAGGTTACAGCACAGATACGCAGTATTTT CATSPTGYSTDTQYF
TRBJ1-1 . TRBV2 TRBD1 TGTGCCGGGGGACAGGGCGTCGCTGAAGCTTTCTTT CAGGQGVAEAFF
TRBJ2-7 . TRBV18 . TGTGCCAGCTCACCGGGGGACTGGCCCTACGAGCAGTACTTC CASSPGDWPYEQYF
TRBJ1-1 . TRBV6-1 TRBD1 TGTGCCAGCAAGGGACAGGGGGCGCGGGGCACTGAAGCTTTCTTT CASKGQGARGTEAFF
TRBJ2-1 . TRBV18 TRBD2 TGTGCCAGCTCACAATCGACTAGCGGCGGATACAATGAGCAGTTCTTC CASSQSTSGGYNEQFF
TRBJ2-3 . TRBV4-1 TRBD2 TGCGCCAGCAGCCGACTAGCGCTTAGCACAGATACGCAGTATTTT CASSRLALSTDTQYF
TRBJ2-1 . TRBV6-1 TRBD2 TGTGCCAGCAGGGGACTAGCGGGGGTGGGCTTTCAGTTCTTC CASRGLAGVGFQFF
TRBJ2-2 . TRBV11-1 TRBD2 TGTGCCAGCAGCTTCAACGGGGGGGCCGGGGAGCTGTTTTTT CASSFNGGAGELFF
TRBJ2-5 . TRBV7-9 TRBD2 TGTGCCAGCAGCTTAATAGCGGGACTGACCCAGTACTTC CASSLIAGLTQYF
TRBJ2-7 . TRBV6-1 TRBD1 TGTGCCAGCAGTGAAAACGAGGGACAGAGTCACGAGCAGTACTTC CASSENEGQSHEQYF
TRBJ1-5 . TRBV4-1 . TGCGCCAGCAGCCCCCGGGTATATAGCAATCAGCCCCAGCATTTT CASSPRVYSNQPQHF
TRBJ1-4 . TRBV7-9 TRBD1 TGTGCCAGCAGCTTCGAAGGACAGGGAATCGAAAAACTGTTTTTT CASSFEGQGIEKLFF
TRBJ1-5 . TRBV7-8 . TGTGCCAGCAGCTTAGTTAGTCAGGGTGGCAATCAGCCCCAGCATTTT CASSLVSQGGNQPQHF
TRBJ2-1 . TRBV7-6 TRBD1 TGTGCCAGCAGCGACCTTGGGACAGGGGTCAATGAGCAGTTCTTC CASSDLGTGVNEQFF
TRBJ2-2 . TRBV30 TRBD1 TGTGCCTGGGGTAAACAGGGGGACACCGGGGAGCTGTTTTTT CAWGKQGDTGELFF
TRBJ2-1 . TRBV6-1 TRBD2 TGTGCCAGCAGTGCGACTAGCGGGGGGGCGATCTACAATGAGCAGTTCTTC CASSATSGGAIYNEQFF
TRBJ2-3 . TRBV29-1 TRBD2 TGCAGCGTTGAAGATCGAACTAGCGGGGGGGCCCCAGATACGCAGTATTTT CSVEDRTSGGAPDTQYF
TRBJ2-3 . TRBV7-2 . TGTGCCAGCAGCCCCTGGACTCCCACAGATACGCAGTATTTT CASSPWTPTDTQYF
TRBJ2-1 . TRBV19 TRBD2 TGTGCCAGTAGCCAGCGGGGGGGAGTTGGGGATTACAATGAGCAGTTCTTC CASSQRGGVGDYNEQFF
TRBJ2-7 . TRBV11-2 . TGTGCCAGCAGCCCGCTACGGACAGCCTACGAGCAGTACTTC CASSPLRTAYEQYF
TRBJ1-1 . TRBV7-8 TRBD1 TGTGCCAGCAGCTTCCGGGACAGGGGGTTAGAAGCTTTCTTT CASSFRDRGLEAFF
TRBJ1-2 . TRBV7-9 . TGTGCCAGCAGCTTAGCGCAGGGTTCTAACTATGGCTACACCTTC CASSLAQGSNYGYTF
TRBJ1-2 . TRBV19 TRBD1 TGTGCCAGTAGTGAACAGGGGGACTATGGCTACACCTTC CASSEQGDYGYTF
TRBJ2-7 . TRBV7-6 . TGTGCCAGCAGCGCCGAACCACAGGGACCCAACTACGAGCAGTACTTC CASSAEPQGPNYEQYF